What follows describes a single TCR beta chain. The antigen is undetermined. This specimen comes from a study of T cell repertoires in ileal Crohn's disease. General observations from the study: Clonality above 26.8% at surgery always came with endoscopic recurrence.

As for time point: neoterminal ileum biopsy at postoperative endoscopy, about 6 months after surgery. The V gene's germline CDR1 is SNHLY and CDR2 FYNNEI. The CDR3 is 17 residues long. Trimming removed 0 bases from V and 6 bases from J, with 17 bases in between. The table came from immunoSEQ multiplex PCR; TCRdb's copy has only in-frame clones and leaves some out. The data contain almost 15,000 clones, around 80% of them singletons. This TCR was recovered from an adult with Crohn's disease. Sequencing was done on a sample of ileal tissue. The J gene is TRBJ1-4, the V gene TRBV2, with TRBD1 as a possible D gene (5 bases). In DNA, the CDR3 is TGTGCCAGCAGTGAAGCGCTCCCGGGACCAGACGATGAAAAACTGTTTTTT. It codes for CASSEALPGPDDEKLFF.